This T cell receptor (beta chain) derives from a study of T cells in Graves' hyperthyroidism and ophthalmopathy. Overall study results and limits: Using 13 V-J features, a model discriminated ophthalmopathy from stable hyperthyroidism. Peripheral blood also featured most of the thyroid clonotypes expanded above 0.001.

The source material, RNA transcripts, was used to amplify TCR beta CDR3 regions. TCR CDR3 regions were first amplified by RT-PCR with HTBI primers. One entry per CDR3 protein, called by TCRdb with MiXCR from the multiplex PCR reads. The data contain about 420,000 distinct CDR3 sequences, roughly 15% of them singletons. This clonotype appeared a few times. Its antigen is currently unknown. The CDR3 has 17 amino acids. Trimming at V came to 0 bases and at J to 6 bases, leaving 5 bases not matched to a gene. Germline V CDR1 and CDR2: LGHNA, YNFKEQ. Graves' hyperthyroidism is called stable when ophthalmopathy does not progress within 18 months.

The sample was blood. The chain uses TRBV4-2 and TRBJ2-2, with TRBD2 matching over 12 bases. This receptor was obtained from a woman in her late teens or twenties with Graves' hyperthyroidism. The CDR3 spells CASSQDPSGRAPGELFF. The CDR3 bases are TGTGCCAGCAGCCAAGATCCTAGCGGGAGGGCCCCCGGGGAGCTGTTTTTT.